A single sample gave rise to the 9 T cell receptor beta chains below, sequenced in a study of T cell responses to AZD1222 COVID-19 vaccine. Assay used: immunoSEQ multiplex PCR; TCRdb lists only in-frame clones, some missing. The sample has some 97,000 clones, about 89% seen once. Sequencing used peripheral blood, obtained on day 0 of AZD1222 vaccination. The source of these receptors is an adult in good health.

By share of the sample, this clone is large. The chain couples TRBV28 to TRBJ2-1; 10 bases map to TRBD1. Trimming cost V 5 bases and J 9 bases; bases outside gene matches: 7. The CDR3 sequence is 14 residues long. Germline V gene sequence: CDR1 MDHEN, CDR2 SYDVKM. CDR3: CASSNDRGLLEQFF. In DNA form, the CDR3 reads TGTGCCAGCAGTAATGACAGGGGGCTGCTTGAGCAGTTCTTC.

J is TRBJ2-7 and V is TRBV18, with TRBD1 matching 7 bases. V shed 4 bases, J shed 3 bases, and the junction held 6 bases outside the gene matches. This CDR3 contains 14 residues. The germline V gene encodes CDR1 KGHSH and CDR2 LQKENI. The CDR3 is CASSRGQVSYEQYF. In DNA, the CDR3 is TGTGCCAGCTCACGCGGACAGGTCAGCTACGAGCAGTACTTC. The full variable domain, its missing parts supplied by reference TRBV18 and TRBJ2-7, is NAGVMQNPRHLVRRRGQEARLRCSPMKGHSHVYWYRQLPEEGLKFMVYLQKENIIDESGMPKERFSAEFPKEGPSILRIQQVVRGDSAAYFCASSRGQVSYEQYFGPGTRLTVT.

The rearrangement joins TRBV7-9 to TRBJ2-3; TRBD2 aligns across 12 bases. Per germline, CDR1 SEHNR and CDR2 FQNEAQ (reference sequence). J lost 2 bases, V lost 4 bases, and 4 bases had no gene match. The CDR3 sequence is 16 residues long. The DNA of the CDR3 is TGTGCCAGCAGCTCACTAGCGGGGGGATACACAGATACGCAGTATTTT. Residues: CASSSLAGGYTDTQYF.

The CDR3 here is CASSSAPRDDNYGYTF. The CDR3 DNA reads TGCGCCAGCAGCTCTGCACCGCGGGACGACAACTATGGCTACACCTTC. The chain combines TRBV5-1 with TRBJ1-2, with D tentatively TRBD1 (5 bases). The CDR3 loop spans 16 amino acids. Per germline, CDR1 SGHRS and CDR2 YFSETQ. V was shortened by 3 bases and J by 2 bases, with 17 bases between the two germline ends.

This chain links TRBV13 with TRBJ1-1; D is perhaps TRBD1 (5 bases). Per germline, CDR1 PRHDT and CDR2 FYEKMQ (reference sequence). The CDR3 length is 15 residues. Trimming cost V 7 bases and J 2 bases, with 17 bases left between them. Here the CDR3 reads CASTPNRFENTEAFF. The CDR3 DNA follows: TGTGCCAGCACCCCAAACAGGTTCGAAAACACTGAAGCTTTCTTT. Together with reference TRBV13 and TRBJ1-1, the CDR3 gives the full variable domain: AAGVIQSPRHLIKEKRETATLKCYPIPRHDTVYWYQQGPGQDPQFLISFYEKMQSDKGSIPDRFSAQQFSDYHSELNMSSLELGDSALYFCASTPNRFENTEAFFGQGTRLTVV.

This rearrangement joins TRBV5-1 to TRBJ2-7, with D possibly matching TRBD1 (5 bases). Germline V gene sequence: CDR1 SGHRS, CDR2 YFSETQ. The CDR3 sequence is 13 residues long. The ends were cut back, 4 bases at V and 2 bases at J, with 10 bases in the middle. DNA for the CDR3: TGCGCCAGCAGCCACGACAGAACCTACGAGCAGTACTTC. Encoded protein: CASSHDRTYEQYF. The whole variable domain, filled in from reference TRBV5-1 and TRBJ2-7, reads KAGVTQTPRYLIKTRGQQVTLSCSPISGHRSVSWYQQTPGQGLQFLFEYFSETQRNKGNFPGRFSGRQFSNSRSEMNVSTLELGDSALYLCASSHDRTYEQYFGPGTRLTVT.

The chain combines TRBV24-1 with TRBJ1-2; no reliable D call. Germline CDR1 KGHDR, CDR2 SFDVKD. The CDR3 loop spans 13 amino acids. V was pared by 9 bases and J by 7 bases, with 17 bases between. The DNA of the CDR3 is TGTGCCACCCCATACCCAAGGCGACGTGGCTACACCTTC. Residues: CATPYPRRRGYTF.

V usage is TRBV4-1 and J usage is TRBJ1-5, with D perhaps matching TRBD1 (6 bases). CDR3 length equals 17 residues. The germline V gene has CDR1 MGHRA and CDR2 YSYEKL. With 0 bases removed from V and 0 bases from J, the gap between germline ends came to 12 bases. CDR3 bases: TGCGCCAGCAGCCAAGAAGCGGCAGGGGTTAGCAATCAGCCCCAGCATTTT. This encodes CASSQEAAGVSNQPQHF.

Worth noting for this clone: The junction does not match germline at one end; this may be a read error. The chain carries TRBV6-5 and TRBJ1-5; 8 positions agree with TRBD1. The CDR3 sequence is 14 residues long. The germline V gene has CDR1 MNHEY and CDR2 SVGAGI. DNA for the CDR3: TGTGCCAGGCCGGGACAGGTGAACAATCAGCCCCGGCATTTT. Its translation is CARPGQVNNQPRHF.